The clone carrying this T cell receptor beta chain showed up just a few times. Its matching antigen is unknown. Trimming removed 4 bases from V and 3 bases from J, with 12 bases in between. The CDR3 consists of 14 residues. Per germline, CDR1 MNHEY and CDR2 SVGAGI. The data belong to a study of T cell responses to AZD1222 COVID-19 vaccine. Produced via immunoSEQ multiplex PCR; TCRdb's table is partial and in-frame only. The sample includes about 120,000 clones, approximately 88% of them seen just once. Broader study findings: In a largely white British group with more females than males, clonal diversity was possibly underestimated. Seropositivity was recorded at baseline in only 5 or 6 AZD1222 recipients. Of spike-specific TCRs, nearly half reportedly target regions left unmutated in variants. Spike was spanned by vaccine-associated CD4 TCRs, which were dominant at 160-218 and 743-854.

The input for sequencing was peripheral blood, taken on day 0 of AZD1222 vaccination. This clonotype was sampled from an adult in good health. This rearrangement joins TRBV6-5 to TRBJ1-1; unclear D gene. CDR3 sequence: CASSWKFLDTEAFF. For the CDR3, the DNA is TGTGCCAGCAGTTGGAAATTTTTGGACACTGAAGCTTTCTTT.